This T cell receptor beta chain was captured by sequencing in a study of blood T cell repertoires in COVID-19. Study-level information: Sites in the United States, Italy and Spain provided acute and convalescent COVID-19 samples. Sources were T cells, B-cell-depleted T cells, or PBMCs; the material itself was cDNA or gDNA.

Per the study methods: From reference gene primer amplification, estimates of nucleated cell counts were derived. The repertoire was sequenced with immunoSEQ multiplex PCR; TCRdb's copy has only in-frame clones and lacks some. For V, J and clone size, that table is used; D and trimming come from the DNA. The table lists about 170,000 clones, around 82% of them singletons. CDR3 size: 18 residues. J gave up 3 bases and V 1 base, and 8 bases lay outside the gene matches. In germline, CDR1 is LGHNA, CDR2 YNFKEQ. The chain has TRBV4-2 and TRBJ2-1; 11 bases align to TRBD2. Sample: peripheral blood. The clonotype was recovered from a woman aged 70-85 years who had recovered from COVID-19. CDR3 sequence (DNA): TGTGCCAGCAGCCAAGTTAGCGGGGGGGCCGCGGGCTACAATGAGCAGTTCTTC. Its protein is CASSQVSGGAAGYNEQFF.